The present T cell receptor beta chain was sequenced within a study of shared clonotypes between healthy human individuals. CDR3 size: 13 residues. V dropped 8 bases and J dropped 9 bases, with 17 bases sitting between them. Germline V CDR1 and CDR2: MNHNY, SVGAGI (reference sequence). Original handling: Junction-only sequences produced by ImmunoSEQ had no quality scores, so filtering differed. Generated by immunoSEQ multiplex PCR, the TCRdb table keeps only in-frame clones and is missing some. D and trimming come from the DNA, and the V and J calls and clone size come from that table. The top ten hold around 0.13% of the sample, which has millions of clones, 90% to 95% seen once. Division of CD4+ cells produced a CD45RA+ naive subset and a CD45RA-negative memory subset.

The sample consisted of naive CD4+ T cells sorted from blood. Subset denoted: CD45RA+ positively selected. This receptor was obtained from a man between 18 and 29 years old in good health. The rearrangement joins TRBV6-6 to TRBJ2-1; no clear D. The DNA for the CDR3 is TGTGCCAGCCCAGGATATGGACGGGTTGAGCAGTTCTTC. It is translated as CASPGYGRVEQFF.